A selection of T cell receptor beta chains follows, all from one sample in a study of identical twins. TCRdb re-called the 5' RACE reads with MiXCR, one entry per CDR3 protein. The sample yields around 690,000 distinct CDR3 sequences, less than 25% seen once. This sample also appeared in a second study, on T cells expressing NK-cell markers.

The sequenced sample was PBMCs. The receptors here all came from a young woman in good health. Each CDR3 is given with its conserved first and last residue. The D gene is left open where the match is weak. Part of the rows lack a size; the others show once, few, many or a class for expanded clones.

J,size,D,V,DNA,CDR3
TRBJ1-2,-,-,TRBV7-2,TGTGCCAGCAGCTTGTGGGATACGAAGGGCTACACCTTC,CASSLWDTKGYTF
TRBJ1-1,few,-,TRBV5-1,TGCGCCAGCAGCTTGGGGTTCAGCACTGAAGCTTTCTTT,CASSLGFSTEAFF
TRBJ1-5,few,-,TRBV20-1,TGCAGTGCTACGGTTAGCAATCAGCCCCAGCATTTT,CSATVSNQPQHF
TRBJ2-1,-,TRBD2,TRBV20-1,TGCAGTGCTACTACCGGGCGGGAGGGAAACCCCAATGAGCAGTTCTTC,CSATTGREGNPNEQFF
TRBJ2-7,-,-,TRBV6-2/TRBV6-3,TGTGCCAGCAGACGGGGGCACAGGTCCTACGAGCAGTACTTC,CASRRGHRSYEQYF
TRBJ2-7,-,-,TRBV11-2,TGTGCCAGCAGCTCCCACCAGCTAGCCTACGAGCAGTACTTC,CASSSHQLAYEQYF
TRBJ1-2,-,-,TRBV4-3,TGCGCCAGCAGCCGCGGGGCAGGATCAGACGGCTACACCTTC,CASSRGAGSDGYTF
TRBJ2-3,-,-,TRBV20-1,TGCAGTGCTGAATCGGGTCTCACAGATACGCAGTATTTT,CSAESGLTDTQYF
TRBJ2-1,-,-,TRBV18,TGTGCCAGCTCACCCGTCCATGAGCAGTTCTTC,CASSPVHEQFF
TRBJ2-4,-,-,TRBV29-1,TGCAGCGTTGGAATAGCCCCCGGCATTCAGTACTTC,CSVGIAPGIQYF
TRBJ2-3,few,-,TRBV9,TGTGCCAGCAGCGAGGCCGCCACAGATACGCAGTATTTT,CASSEAATDTQYF
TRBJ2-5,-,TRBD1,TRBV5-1,TGCGCCAGCAGCCAAGGGACAGGGCCGGAAGAGACCCAGTACTTC,CASSQGTGPEETQYF
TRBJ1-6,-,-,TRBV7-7,TGTGCTAGCAGCTTAGTTGGGGCAGTCTATAATTCACCCCTCCACTTT,CASSLVGAVYNSPLHF
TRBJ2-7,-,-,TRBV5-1,TGCGCCAGCAGCTTGGCCCTGGGTAGCCCGACCTACGAGCAGTACTTC,CASSLALGSPTYEQYF
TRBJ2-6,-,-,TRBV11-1,TGTGCCAGCAGCTCCCGGAACAGGGAGGAATCTGGGGCCAACGTCCTGACTTTC,CASSSRNREESGANVLTF
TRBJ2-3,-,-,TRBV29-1,TGCAGCGTTGAGGGTCCTCGGGGGCGCGACACAGATACGCAGTATTTT,CSVEGPRGRDTDTQYF
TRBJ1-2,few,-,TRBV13,TGTGCCAGCAGCGAACACGGGGTTCTATTAGGAACCTTC,CASSEHGVLLGTF
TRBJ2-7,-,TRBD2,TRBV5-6,TGTGCCAGCAGCTTAGAAGGAAGGGCGGGGGGGCTATACGAGCAGTACTTC,CASSLEGRAGGLYEQYF
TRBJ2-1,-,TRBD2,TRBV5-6,TGTGCCAGCAGCGGCTTCGCGGGGGGGTCTCTGGACAATGAGCAGTTCTTC,CASSGFAGGSLDNEQFF
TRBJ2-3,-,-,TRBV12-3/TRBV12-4,TGTGCCAGCAGGCCAGGGGTTGGAGCAGATACGCAGTATTTT,CASRPGVGADTQYF
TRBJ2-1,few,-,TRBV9,TGTGCCAGCAGCGATATCCCGGCTAACAATGAGCAGTTCTTC,CASSDIPANNEQFF
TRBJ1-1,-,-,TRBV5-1,TGCGCCAGCAGCTTGAACTGGGACAAAGTCACTGAAGCTTTCTTT,CASSLNWDKVTEAFF
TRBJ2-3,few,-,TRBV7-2,TGTGCCAGCAGCTATAGAGGCCCAGATACGCAGTATTTT,CASSYRGPDTQYF
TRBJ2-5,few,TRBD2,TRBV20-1,TGCAGTGCTAGACCTAGAATAGCGGGAGCAACGGAGACCCAGTACTTT,CSARPRIAGATETQYF
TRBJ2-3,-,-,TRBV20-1,TGCAGTGCTAACATAGGACCGAACACAGATACGCAGTATTTT,CSANIGPNTDTQYF
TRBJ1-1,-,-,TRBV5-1,TGCGCCAGCAGCTACCCCGGACGGAACACTGAAGCTTTCTTT,CASSYPGRNTEAFF
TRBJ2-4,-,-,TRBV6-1,TGTGCCAGCAGAGGACCCGAAAACATTCAGTACTTC,CASRGPENIQYF
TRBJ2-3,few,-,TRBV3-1,TGTGCCAGCAGCCAGGAAGGGAATACGCAGTATTTT,CASSQEGNTQYF
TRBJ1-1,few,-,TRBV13,TGTGCCAGCGGCCCAGGGGTGAACACTGAAGCTTTCTTT,CASGPGVNTEAFF
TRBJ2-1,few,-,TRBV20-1,TGCAGTGCTCGCGGGGGCCTCTCCTACAATGAGCAGTTCTTC,CSARGGLSYNEQFF
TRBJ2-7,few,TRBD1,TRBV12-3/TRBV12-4,TGTGCCAGCAGTTCGGGACAGATTACCTACGAGCAGTACTTC,CASSSGQITYEQYF
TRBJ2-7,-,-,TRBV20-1,TGCAGTGCTAGAGATCGCAGGACCTACGAGCAGTACTTC,CSARDRRTYEQYF
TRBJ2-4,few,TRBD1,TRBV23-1,TGCGCCAGCAGTCAACCAGTGGCAGGGGGCCAAAACATTCAGTACTTC,CASSQPVAGGQNIQYF
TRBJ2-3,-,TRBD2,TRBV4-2,TGTGCCAGCAGCCCAGATCCGGGACTAGCGGGAGGAAGAGGAGATACGCAGTATTTT,CASSPDPGLAGGRGDTQYF
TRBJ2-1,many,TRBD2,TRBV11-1,TGTGCCAGCAGCTTGAGGCGGGGGGCCTCCTACAATGAGCAGTTCTTC,CASSLRRGASYNEQFF
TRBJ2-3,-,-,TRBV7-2,TGTGCCAGCAGCTTAAGCGTTACTAGCACAGATACGCAGTATTTT,CASSLSVTSTDTQYF
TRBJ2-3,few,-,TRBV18,TGTGCCAGCTCACCTCCAGGACTCCAAATTGGCACAGATACGCAGTATTTT,CASSPPGLQIGTDTQYF
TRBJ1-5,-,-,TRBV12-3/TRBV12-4,TGTGCCAGCAGGGGGGAGGGGAATAGCAATCAGCCCCAGCATTTT,CASRGEGNSNQPQHF
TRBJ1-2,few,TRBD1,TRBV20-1,TGCAGTGCTAGTCGGGACAGGGGGTTCTATGGCTACACCTTC,CSASRDRGFYGYTF
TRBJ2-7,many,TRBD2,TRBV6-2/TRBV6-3,TGTGCCAGCAGGAGATTTTACAGGACTAGCGGGGCCAAATCCTACGAGCAGTACTTC,CASRRFYRTSGAKSYEQYF
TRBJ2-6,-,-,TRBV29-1,TGCAGCGTTGGCGGTCTCAGCTCTGGGGCCAACGTCCTGACTTTC,CSVGGLSSGANVLTF
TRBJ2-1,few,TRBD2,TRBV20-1,TGCAGTGCACGAGCACTAGCGGGGCCCTATGAGCAGTTCTTC,CSARALAGPYEQFF
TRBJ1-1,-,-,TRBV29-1,TGCAGCGTGCACGAGGGAGGCACTGAAGCTTTCTTT,CSVHEGGTEAFF
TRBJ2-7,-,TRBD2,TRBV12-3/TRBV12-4,TGTGCCAGCAGGTATTCCGACGGGACTAGCGGGAGGAGACTCTCCTACGAGCAGTACTTC,CASRYSDGTSGRRLSYEQYF
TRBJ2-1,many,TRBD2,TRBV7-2,TGTGCCAGCAGCTTAGGGGGACTAGCGGGATCATACAATGAGCAGTTCTTC,CASSLGGLAGSYNEQFF
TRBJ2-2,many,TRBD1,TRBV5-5,TGTGCCAGCAGTCTGCAGGGGGCTGACGGGGAGCTGTTTTTT,CASSLQGADGELFF
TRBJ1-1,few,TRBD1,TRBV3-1,TGTGCCAGCAGCCAAGAAGGGGGCCCCACTGAAGCTTTCTTT,CASSQEGGPTEAFF
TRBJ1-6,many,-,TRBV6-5,TGTGCCAGCAGTTACTCGGTGACAGGCAATTCACCCCTCCACTTT,CASSYSVTGNSPLHF
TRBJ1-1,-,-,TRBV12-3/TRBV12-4,TGTGCCAGCAGTCCGATCGTGGGGGAGTTCTTT,CASSPIVGEFF
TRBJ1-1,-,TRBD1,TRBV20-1,TGCAGTGCCTCTGATCCGGGACAGGAAGCTTTCTTT,CSASDPGQEAFF
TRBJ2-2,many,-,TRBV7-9,TGTGCCAGCAGCTTATACCTCCTGGCGGACACCGGGGAGCTGTTTTTT,CASSLYLLADTGELFF
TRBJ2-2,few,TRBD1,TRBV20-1,TGCAGTGCTAGAGACTTGACAGGGTCGAACACCGGGGAGCTGTTTTTT,CSARDLTGSNTGELFF
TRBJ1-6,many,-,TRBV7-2,TGTGCCAGCAGCCTCAGGGGTGGCAATTCACCCCTCCACTTT,CASSLRGGNSPLHF
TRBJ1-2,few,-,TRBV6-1,TGTGCCAGCAGTGGTTGGGGGTGGGATGGCTACACCTTC,CASSGWGWDGYTF
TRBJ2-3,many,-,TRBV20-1,TGCAGTGCTAGAGTCTTCGAGGGTGCAGATACGCAGTATTTT,CSARVFEGADTQYF
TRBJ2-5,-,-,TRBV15,TGTGCCACCGGCAGCGCCGGTCTGCCGGAGACCCAGTACTTC,CATGSAGLPETQYF
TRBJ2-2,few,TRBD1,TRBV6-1,TGTGCCAGCAGCCTCAGGACCGGGACAGCCAACACCGGGGAGCTGTTTTTT,CASSLRTGTANTGELFF
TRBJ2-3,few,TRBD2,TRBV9,TGTGCCAGCAGCGCGACTAGCGGGAATCCAGATACGCAGTATTTT,CASSATSGNPDTQYF
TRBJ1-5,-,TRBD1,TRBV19,TGTGCCAGTACGCCGACAGGGAATCAGCCCCAGCATTTT,CASTPTGNQPQHF
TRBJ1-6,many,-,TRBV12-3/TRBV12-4,TGTGCCAGCAGTTTATGGGGGCTGGTGGGTTCACCCCTCCACTTT,CASSLWGLVGSPLHF